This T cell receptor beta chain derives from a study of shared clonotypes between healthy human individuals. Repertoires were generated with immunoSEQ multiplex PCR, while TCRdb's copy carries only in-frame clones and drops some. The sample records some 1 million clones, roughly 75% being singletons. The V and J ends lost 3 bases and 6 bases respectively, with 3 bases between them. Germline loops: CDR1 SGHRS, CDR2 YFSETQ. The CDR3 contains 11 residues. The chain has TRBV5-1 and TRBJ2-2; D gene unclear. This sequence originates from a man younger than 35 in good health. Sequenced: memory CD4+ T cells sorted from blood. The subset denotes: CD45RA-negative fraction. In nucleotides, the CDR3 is TGCGCCAGCAGCTCCCCCGGGGAGCTGTTTTTT. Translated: CASSSPGELFF.